Listed below are T cell receptor beta chains from one sample, sequenced in a study of cytomegalovirus exposure and HLA in healthy donors. Repertoires were generated with immunoSEQ multiplex PCR, while TCRdb's copy carries only in-frame clones and drops some. Of 130,000 or so clones listed, around 80% are singletons. Sequencing input: PBMCs. All receptors derive from a young man in good health and CMV-seropositive. Both conserved end residues are part of each CDR3. Fields, in order: clone size, J gene, D gene, V gene, CDR3 protein, CDR3 DNA. D genes are given only for firm matches. Expanded clones are given a class, and other clones once, few, many or no size at all.

NA,TRBJ1-5,NA,TRBV28,CASSVRGGNQPQHF,TGTGCCAGCAGTGTCAGGGGCGGCAATCAGCCCCAGCATTTT
few,TRBJ1-1,NA,TRBV28,CASGRAGLLVEAFF,TGTGCCAGCGGTAGGGCAGGGCTTTTAGTTGAAGCTTTCTTT
NA,TRBJ1-2,TRBD1,TRBV5-1,CASRTGTGVDYGYTF,TGCGCCAGCAGGACCGGGACAGGGGTGGACTATGGCTACACCTTC
many,TRBJ1-1,TRBD1,TRBV6-1,CASSEWSGTGYTEAFF,TGTGCCAGCAGTGAATGGAGCGGGACAGGATACACTGAAGCTTTCTTT
NA,TRBJ1-2,NA,TRBV6-4,CASSDSPGPGGYTF,TGTGCCAGCAGTGACTCCCCCGGTCCGGGAGGCTACACCTTC
NA,TRBJ2-3,TRBD2,TRBV5-8,CASSPGVTSVGTDTQYF,TGTGCCAGCAGCCCTGGGGTCACTAGCGTTGGCACAGATACGCAGTATTTT
NA,TRBJ1-4,NA,TRBV4-1,CASSPPVSNEKLFF,TGCGCCAGCAGCCCCCCGGTTAGTAATGAAAAACTGTTTTTT
NA,TRBJ2-2,NA,TRBV6-5,CASKAAGRNTGELFF,TGTGCCAGCAAGGCGGCGGGAAGGAACACCGGGGAGCTGTTTTTT
NA,TRBJ2-5,TRBD1,TRBV29-1,CSVRQGYPETQYF,TGCAGCGTCCGACAGGGCTACCCCGAGACCCAGTACTTC
NA,TRBJ2-5,NA,TRBV29-1,CSVEATRSQGTQYF,TGCAGCGTTGAAGCTACGAGGTCCCAAGGGACCCAGTACTTC
NA,TRBJ2-3,TRBD2,TRBV5-1,CASSLLAGGPDTQYF,TGCGCCAGCAGCCTGCTAGCGGGAGGGCCAGATACGCAGTATTTT
NA,TRBJ2-1,TRBD1,TRBV7-9,CASSPDRGVDEQFF,TGTGCCAGCAGCCCGGACAGGGGGGTCGATGAGCAGTTCTTC
NA,TRBJ2-5,TRBD2,TRBV28,CASSLGGLVETQYF,TGTGCCAGCAGTCTGGGGGGACTAGTAGAGACCCAGTACTTC
NA,TRBJ2-7,NA,TRBV15,CATSRERDKSYQQYF,TGTGCCACCAGCAGAGAGAGGGATAAATCCTACCAGCAGTACTTC
NA,TRBJ2-7,NA,TRBV12-5,CASGLDSYEQYF,TGTGCTAGTGGACTGGACAGTTACGAGCAGTACTTC
NA,TRBJ1-4,NA,TRBV19,CASSIGRADEKLFF,TGTGCCAGTAGTATCGGCAGGGCGGACGAAAAACTGTTTTTT
NA,TRBJ2-4,TRBD2,TRBV2,CASSDMAGGYIIQYF,TGTGCCAGCAGTGACATGGCGGGAGGGTATATCATTCAGTACTTC
NA,TRBJ2-2,NA,TRBV11-3,CASSLTQGDDTGELFF,TGTGCCAGCAGCTTAACACAGGGTGATGACACCGGGGAGCTGTTTTTT
NA,TRBJ2-1,TRBD2,TRBV27,CASEKSGASYNEQFF,TGTGCCAGCGAAAAGAGCGGGGCTTCCTACAATGAGCAGTTCTTC
few,TRBJ1-1,NA,TRBV11-2,CASSVDSQMNTEAFF,TGTGCCAGCAGCGTGGACAGCCAGATGAACACTGAAGCTTTCTTT
NA,TRBJ2-3,NA,TRBV7-9,CASSSSSALDTQYF,TGTGCCAGCAGCTCTTCTAGTGCACTTGATACGCAGTATTTT
NA,TRBJ1-1,NA,TRBV14,CASSQQGGTEAFF,TGTGCCAGCAGCCAGCAGGGAGGAACTGAAGCTTTCTTT
once,TRBJ2-1,TRBD1,TRBV7-9,CASSSRDRWDNEQFF,TGTGCCAGCAGCTCCAGGGACAGGTGGGACAATGAGCAGTTCTTC
once,TRBJ1-1,TRBD1,TRBV5-5,CASIAGGTGGAFF,TGTGCCAGCATCGCGGGAGGGACAGGCGGAGCTTTCTTT
once,TRBJ2-6,NA,TRBV7-9,CASSLRFGGLGGANVLTF,TGTGCCAGCAGCTTAAGGTTCGGGGGGCTAGGAGGGGCCAACGTCCTGACTTTC
NA,TRBJ2-1,TRBD1,TRBV15,CATSRVTQGRNEQFF,TGTGCCACCAGCAGAGTCACACAGGGGCGTAATGAGCAGTTCTTC
NA,TRBJ1-2,TRBD1,TRBV28,CASSLGQGSYGYTF,TGTGCCAGCAGTCTAGGACAGGGGAGTTATGGCTACACCTTC
NA,TRBJ2-2,TRBD2,TRBV27,CASSLWASGNLGGELFF,TGTGCCAGCAGTTTATGGGCTAGCGGGAATCTCGGCGGGGAGCTGTTTTTT
few,TRBJ1-2,NA,TRBV18,CASSPPGRGSGYTF,TGTGCCAGCTCACCACCGGGAAGGGGAAGTGGCTACACCTTC